Here is one T cell receptor beta chain with its context. The data were obtained in a study of blood T cell repertoires in COVID-19. Sequencing used immunoSEQ multiplex PCR; TCRdb keeps in-frame clones, though not all of them. The table has approximately 300,000 clones, about 90% seen once. CDR1 is LNHDA and CDR2 is SQIVND in the germline V gene (reference sequence). The CDR3 length is 15 residues. V was pared by 4 bases and J by 5 bases, with 17 bases between. The TCR originated in a woman aged 30 to 39 with COVID-19, enrolled during active disease. The rearrangement joins TRBV19 to TRBJ1-1, with D maybe TRBD1 (5 bases). Sequencing input: peripheral blood. In DNA, the CDR3 is TGTGCCAGTAGTACACCGTTTGGGGGGAGGACTGAAGCTTTCTTT. Its translation: CASSTPFGGRTEAFF.